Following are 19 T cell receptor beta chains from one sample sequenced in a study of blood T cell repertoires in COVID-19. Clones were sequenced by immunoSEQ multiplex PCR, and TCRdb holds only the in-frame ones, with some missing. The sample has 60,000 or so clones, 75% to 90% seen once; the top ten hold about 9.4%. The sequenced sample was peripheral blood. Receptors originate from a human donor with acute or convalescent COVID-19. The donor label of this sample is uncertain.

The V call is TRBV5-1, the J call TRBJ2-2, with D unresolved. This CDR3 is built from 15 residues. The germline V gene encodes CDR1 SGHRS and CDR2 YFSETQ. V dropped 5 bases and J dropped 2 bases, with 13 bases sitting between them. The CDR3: CASRRRPENTGELFF. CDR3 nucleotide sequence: TGCGCCAGCAGACGCAGGCCCGAAAACACCGGGGAGCTGTTTTTT.

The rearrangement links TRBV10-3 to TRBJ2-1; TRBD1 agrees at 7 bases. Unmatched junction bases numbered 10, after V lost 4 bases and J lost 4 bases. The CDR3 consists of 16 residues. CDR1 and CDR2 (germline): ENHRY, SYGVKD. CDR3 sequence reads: CAISGNRDRRYNEQFF. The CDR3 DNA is TGTGCCATCAGTGGTAACCGGGACAGAAGGTACAATGAGCAGTTCTTC.

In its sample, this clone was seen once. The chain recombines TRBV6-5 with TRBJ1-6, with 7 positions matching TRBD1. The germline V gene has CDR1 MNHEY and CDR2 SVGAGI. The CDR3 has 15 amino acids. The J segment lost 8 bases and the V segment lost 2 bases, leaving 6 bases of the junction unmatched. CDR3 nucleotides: TGTGCCAGCAGTTACGGGGGGACAGACTATTCACCCCTCCACTTT. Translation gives CASSYGGTDYSPLHF.

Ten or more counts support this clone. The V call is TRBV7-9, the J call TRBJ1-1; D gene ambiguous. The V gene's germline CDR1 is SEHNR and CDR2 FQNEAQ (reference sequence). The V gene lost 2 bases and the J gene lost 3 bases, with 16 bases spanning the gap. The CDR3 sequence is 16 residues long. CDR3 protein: CASSLSYGEADTEAFF. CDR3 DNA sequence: TGTGCCAGCAGCTTAAGTTACGGGGAGGCGGACACTGAAGCTTTCTTT.

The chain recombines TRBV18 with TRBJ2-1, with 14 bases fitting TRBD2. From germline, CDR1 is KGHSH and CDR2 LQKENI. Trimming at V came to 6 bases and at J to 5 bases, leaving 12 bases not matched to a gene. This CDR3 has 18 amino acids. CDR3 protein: CASSPGTSGGNINNEQFF. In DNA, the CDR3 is TGTGCCAGCTCTCCGGGGACTAGCGGGGGTAACATAAACAATGAGCAGTTCTTC.

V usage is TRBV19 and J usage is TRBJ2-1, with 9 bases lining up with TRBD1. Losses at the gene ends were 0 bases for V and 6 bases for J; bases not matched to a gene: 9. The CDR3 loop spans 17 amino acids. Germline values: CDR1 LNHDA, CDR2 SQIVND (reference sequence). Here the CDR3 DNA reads TGTGCCAGTAGTATAGATGGGGGGACAGGGCAGTTCAATGAGCAGTTCTTC. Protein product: CASSIDGGTGQFNEQFF.

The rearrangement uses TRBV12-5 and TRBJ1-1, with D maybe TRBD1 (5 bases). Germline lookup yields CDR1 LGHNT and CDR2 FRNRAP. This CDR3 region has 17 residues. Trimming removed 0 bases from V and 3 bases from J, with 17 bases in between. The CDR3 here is CASGLVLFGSGDTEAFF. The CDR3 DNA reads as TGTGCTAGTGGTTTGGTACTTTTTGGGTCGGGGGACACTGAAGCTTTCTTT.

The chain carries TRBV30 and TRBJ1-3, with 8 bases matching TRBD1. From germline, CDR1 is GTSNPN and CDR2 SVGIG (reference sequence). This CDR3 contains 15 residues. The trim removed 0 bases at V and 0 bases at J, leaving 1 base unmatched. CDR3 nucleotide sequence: TGTGCCTGGAGTGTGGGGACAGGCTCTGGAAACACCATATATTTT. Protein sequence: CAWSVGTGSGNTIYF.

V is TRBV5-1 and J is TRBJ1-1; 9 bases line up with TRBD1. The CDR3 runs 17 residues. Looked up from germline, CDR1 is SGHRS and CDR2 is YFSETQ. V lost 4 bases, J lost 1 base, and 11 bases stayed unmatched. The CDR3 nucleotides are TGCGCCAGCAGCCCGGACGGGACAGGGCGAAGGAACACTGAAGCTTTCTTT. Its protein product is CASSPDGTGRRNTEAFF. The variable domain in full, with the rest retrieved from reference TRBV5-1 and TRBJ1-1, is KAGVTQTPRYLIKTRGQQVTLSCSPISGHRSVSWYQQTPGQGLQFLFEYFSETQRNKGNFPGRFSGRQFSNSRSEMNVSTLELGDSALYLCASSPDGTGRRNTEAFFGQGTRLTVV.

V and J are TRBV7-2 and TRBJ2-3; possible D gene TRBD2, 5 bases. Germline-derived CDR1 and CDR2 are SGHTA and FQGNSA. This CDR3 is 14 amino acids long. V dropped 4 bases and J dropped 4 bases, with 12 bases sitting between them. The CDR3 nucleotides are TGTGCCAGCAGCTCTCGTTGGGGAGCAGATACGCAGTATTTT. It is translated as CASSSRWGADTQYF.

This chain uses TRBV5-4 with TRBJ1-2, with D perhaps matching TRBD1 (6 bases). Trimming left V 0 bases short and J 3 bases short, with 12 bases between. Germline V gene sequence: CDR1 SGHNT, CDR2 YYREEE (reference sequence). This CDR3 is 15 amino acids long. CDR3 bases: TGTGCCAGCAGCTTGGAGGGGGGAGGGGACTATGGCTACACCTTC. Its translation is CASSLEGGGDYGYTF.

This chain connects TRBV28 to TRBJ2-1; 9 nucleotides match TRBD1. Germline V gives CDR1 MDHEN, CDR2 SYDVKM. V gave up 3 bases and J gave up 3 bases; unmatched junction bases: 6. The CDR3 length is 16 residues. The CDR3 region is CASSLAGQGVYNEQFF. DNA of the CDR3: TGTGCCAGCAGTTTGGCGGGACAGGGAGTCTACAATGAGCAGTTCTTC.

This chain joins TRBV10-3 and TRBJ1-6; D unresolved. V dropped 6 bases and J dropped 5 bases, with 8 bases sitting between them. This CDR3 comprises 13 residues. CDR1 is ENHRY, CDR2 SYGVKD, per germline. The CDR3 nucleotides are TGTGCCATCAGCCCGAGAGATAATTCACCCCTCCACTTT. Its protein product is CAISPRDNSPLHF.

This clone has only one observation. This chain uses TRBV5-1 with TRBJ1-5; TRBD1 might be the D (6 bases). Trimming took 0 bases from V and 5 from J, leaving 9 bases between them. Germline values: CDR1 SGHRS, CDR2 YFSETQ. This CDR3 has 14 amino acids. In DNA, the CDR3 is TGCGCCAGCAGCTTGGAAGGGGGATATCAGCCCCAGCATTTT. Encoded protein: CASSLEGGYQPQHF.

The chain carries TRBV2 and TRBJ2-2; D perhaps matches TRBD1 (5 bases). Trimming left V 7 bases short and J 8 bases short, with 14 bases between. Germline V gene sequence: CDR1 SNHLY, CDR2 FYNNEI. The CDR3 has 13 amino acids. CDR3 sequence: CASKSQGAGELFF. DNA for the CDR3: TGTGCCAGCAAATCGCAGGGTGCAGGGGAGCTGTTTTTT.

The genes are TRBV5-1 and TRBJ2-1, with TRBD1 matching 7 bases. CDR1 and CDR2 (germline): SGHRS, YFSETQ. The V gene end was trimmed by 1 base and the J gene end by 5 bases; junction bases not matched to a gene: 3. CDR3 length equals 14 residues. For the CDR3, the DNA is TGCGCCAGCAGCTTGAGACAGGGAGACAATGAGCAGTTCTTC. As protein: CASSLRQGDNEQFF.

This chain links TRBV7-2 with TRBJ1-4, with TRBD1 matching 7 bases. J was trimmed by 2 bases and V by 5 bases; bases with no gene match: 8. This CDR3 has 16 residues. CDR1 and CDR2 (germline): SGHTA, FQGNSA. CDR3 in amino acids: CASSLSTTGTNEKLFF. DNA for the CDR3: TGTGCCAGCAGCCTCTCAACGACAGGGACTAATGAAAAACTGTTTTTT.

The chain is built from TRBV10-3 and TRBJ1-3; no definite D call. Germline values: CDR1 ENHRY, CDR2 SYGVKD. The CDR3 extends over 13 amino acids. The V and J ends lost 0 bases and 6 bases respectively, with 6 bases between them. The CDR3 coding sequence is TGTGCCATCAGTGAGTCCGGGGAAAACACCATATATTTT. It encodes CAISESGENTIYF.

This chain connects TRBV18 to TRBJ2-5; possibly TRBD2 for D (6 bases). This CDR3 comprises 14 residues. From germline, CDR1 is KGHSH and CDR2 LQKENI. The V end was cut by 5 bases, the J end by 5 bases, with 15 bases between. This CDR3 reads CASSTGLSGETQYF. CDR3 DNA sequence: TGTGCCAGCTCAACTGGACTAAGCGGGGAGACCCAGTACTTC.